This entry is about one T cell receptor (beta chain). Its target is unknown. This sample was taken from a study of blood T cells in healthy people across ages. General study points: The unsorted PBMCs prevented any conclusive comparison of naive versus antigen-experienced cells. Long-lived donors carried more naive CD4+ cells and greater diversity than aged donors.

Using a J-beta primer mix together with a sample-barcoded 5' primer, a second PCR was run for 7 to 11 cycles. All samples gave at least 3 million CDR3-containing paired-end reads. Using its own MiXCR run on the 5' RACE reads, TCRdb lists one record per CDR3 protein. The sample comprises 850,000 to 1,000,000 distinct CDR3 sequences, roughly 51% of which are singletons, and 20% to 25% rests with the top ten. Sample: blood. The receptor's source is a woman in her sixties in good health.

CDR3 loop: CASSKSGGAYNEQFF. CDR3 nucleotide sequence: TGTGCCAGCAGCAAATCGGGTGGAGCCTACAATGAGCAGTTCTTC. The chain carries TRBV21-1 and TRBJ2-1. TRBV21-1 is a listed pseudogene. This CDR3 is 15 amino acids long.